Below are 26 T cell receptor beta chains sequenced from a single sample in a study of T cell responses to AZD1222 COVID-19 vaccine. Measured with immunoSEQ multiplex PCR; TCRdb has only the in-frame clones, and not every one. The table includes around 190,000 clones, approximately 94% detected once. The sample was peripheral blood, taken 28 days after the second AZD1222 dose. Receptors originate from an adult who received the AZD1222 COVID-19 vaccine.

The rearrangement joins TRBV5-1 to TRBJ2-2; no clear D gene. The germline V gene encodes CDR1 SGHRS and CDR2 YFSETQ. Trimming cost V 4 bases and J 5 bases, with 18 bases left between them. The CDR3 covers 16 residues. The CDR3 loop reads CASSPLGLVRTGELFF. CDR3 coding DNA: TGCGCCAGCAGCCCCTTAGGCCTAGTTCGGACCGGGGAGCTGTTTTTT. Drawing the rest from reference TRBV5-1 and TRBJ2-2, the complete variable domain is KAGVTQTPRYLIKTRGQQVTLSCSPISGHRSVSWYQQTPGQGLQFLFEYFSETQRNKGNFPGRFSGRQFSNSRSEMNVSTLELGDSALYLCASSPLGLVRTGELFFGEGSRLTVL.

The chain joins TRBV30 to TRBJ2-1; the D is unclear. Deletions cut 2 bases from V and 5 bases from J, with 10 bases between. Per germline, CDR1 GTSNPN and CDR2 SVGIG (reference sequence). The CDR3 loop spans 13 amino acids. The CDR3 coding sequence is TGTGCCTGGAGTATGTGGTTAGACAATGAGCAGTTCTTC. Its protein product is CAWSMWLDNEQFF.

This chain links TRBV4-2 with TRBJ1-2, with D tentatively TRBD1 (6 bases). Deletions cut 0 bases from V and 8 bases from J, with 16 bases between. Germline CDR1 LGHNA, CDR2 YNFKEQ. This CDR3 comprises 15 residues. CDR3 region: CASSQDLGGVEGYTF. Here the CDR3 DNA reads TGTGCCAGCAGCCAAGATTTAGGGGGGGTAGAAGGCTACACCTTC.

The chain links TRBV30 to TRBJ1-1, with D possibly TRBD1 on 5 matching bases. Trimming removed 8 bases at V and 0 bases at J, with 16 bases between. CDR3 length: 14 amino acids. The germline gives CDR1 GTSNPN, CDR2 SVGIG (reference sequence). CDR3 DNA: TGTGCCGGGACCAGGGAACCAATGAACACTGAAGCTTTCTTT. It encodes CAGTREPMNTEAFF. Full variable domain (missing parts from reference TRBV30 and TRBJ1-1): SQTIHQWPATLVQPVGSPLSLECTVEGTSNPNLYWYRQAAGRGLQLLFYSVGIGQISSEVPQNLSASRPQDRQFILSSKKLLLSDSGFYLCAGTREPMNTEAFFGQGTRLTVV.

This chain connects TRBV19 to TRBJ1-2; 7 nucleotides match TRBD1. The germline V gene encodes CDR1 LNHDA and CDR2 SQIVND (reference sequence). This CDR3 region has 17 residues. J was trimmed by 4 bases and V by 3 bases; bases with no gene match: 14. This CDR3 is CASSIRGGSQNSYGYTF. The CDR3 nucleotides read TGTGCCAGTAGTATCAGGGGGGGATCACAAAACTCCTATGGCTACACCTTC.

The CDR3: CASSEGTSNEQFF. CDR3 coding DNA: TGTGCCAGCAGTGAGGGGACTAGCAATGAGCAGTTCTTC. V gene TRBV6-4 combines with J gene TRBJ2-1; 8 nucleotides align to TRBD2. This CDR3 is 13 amino acids long. V dropped 3 bases and J dropped 6; count of bases not matched to a gene: 1. Germline V gene lookup returns CDR1 MRHNA and CDR2 SNTAGT.

V gene TRBV30 combines with J gene TRBJ1-2; tentative D call: TRBD1 (5 bases). This CDR3 has 13 amino acids. Per germline, CDR1 GTSNPN and CDR2 SVGIG (reference sequence). Trimming left V 3 bases short and J 4 bases short, with 12 bases between. The CDR3 DNA reads TGTGCCTGGAGCCGATATCAGGGCTATGGCTACACCTTC. Its protein product is CAWSRYQGYGYTF.

The rearrangement joins TRBV18 to TRBJ1-2; 8 nucleotides match TRBD1. V lost 3 bases, J lost 6 bases, and 12 bases stayed unmatched. Per the germline V gene, CDR1 is KGHSH and CDR2 is LQKENI. CDR3 length equals 16 residues. The CDR3 DNA is TGTGCCAGCTCACCTACAACTCAGGGGGCAGAGAATGGCTACACCTTC. Amino acids: CASSPTTQGAENGYTF.

CDR3 nucleotide sequence: TGCGCCAGCAGCCAAGATACCCCCGGCGGGTCTGGAAACACCATATATTTT. Encoded protein: CASSQDTPGGSGNTIYF. V usage is TRBV4-3 and J usage is TRBJ1-3; D is unclear. The V and J ends lost 0 bases and 1 base respectively, with 13 bases between them. Germline CDR1 is LGHNA and CDR2 is YSLEER. The CDR3 is 17 amino acids.

The chain employs TRBV7-3 and TRBJ2-7, with D perhaps given as TRBD1 or TRBD2 (5 bases each). The CDR3 contains 15 residues. Trimming removed 1 base from V and 0 bases from J, with 10 bases in between. Looked up from germline, CDR1 is SGHTA and CDR2 is FQGTGA. In DNA, the CDR3 is TGTGCCAGCAGCTTAAATGGGGGTGCCTCCTACGAGCAGTACTTC. Its translation: CASSLNGGASYEQYF.

A note on this clone: The identical CDR3 is also encoded by other nucleotide sequences in the sample. The gene calls are TRBV19 and TRBJ1-1; weak D call: TRBD1 (5 bases). CDR3 length: 12 residues. The ends were cut back, 3 bases at V and 6 bases at J, with 8 bases in the middle. Germline V gene lookup returns CDR1 LNHDA and CDR2 SQIVND (reference sequence). CDR3: CASSIGAAEAFF. As DNA, the CDR3 is TGTGCCAGTAGTATCGGGGCAGCTGAAGCTTTCTTT.

This clone was counted a single time. The rearrangement joins TRBV5-1 to TRBJ2-1; 11 bases match TRBD2. The V gene end was trimmed by 4 bases and the J gene end by 6 bases; junction bases not matched to a gene: 6. The CDR3 sequence is 15 residues long. Germline lookup yields CDR1 SGHRS and CDR2 YFSETQ. The CDR3 here is CASSPLAGGRNEQFF. The DNA for the CDR3 is TGCGCCAGCAGCCCATTAGCGGGAGGGCGCAATGAGCAGTTCTTC.

This clone came up once. The chain links TRBV13 to TRBJ2-1, with 7 bases matching TRBD2. The CDR3 has 13 residues. Germline V CDR1 and CDR2: PRHDT, FYEKMQ (reference sequence). Losses at the gene ends were 3 bases for V and 7 bases for J; bases not matched to a gene: 3. In DNA, the CDR3 is TGTGCCAGCAGCTTGGTGGGAGGGAATGAGCAGTTCTTC. Residues: CASSLVGGNEQFF.

The chain employs TRBV28 and TRBJ1-5, with D perhaps TRBD1 (5 bases). Trimming took off 3 bases at V and 4 bases at J, with 19 bases between the two ends. CDR3 length equals 17 residues. Looked up from germline, CDR1 is MDHEN and CDR2 is SYDVKM. The CDR3 DNA sequence: TGTGCCAGCAGTTTTTTGGGTGCAGGGCAGCTAAATCAGCCCCAGCATTTT. Translated: CASSFLGAGQLNQPQHF.

This chain links TRBV19 with TRBJ2-3; the match to TRBD1 covers 7 bases. From germline, CDR1 is LNHDA and CDR2 SQIVND (reference sequence). This CDR3 spans 15 amino acids. J gave up 2 bases and V 6 bases, and 8 bases lay outside the gene matches. CDR3 nucleotides: TGTGCCAGTAGCCAAGGGACAGCTCACACAGATACGCAGTATTTT. It encodes CASSQGTAHTDTQYF.

This chain connects TRBV4-1 to TRBJ1-1; no firm D call. The V end lost 5 bases, the J end lost 1 base, and 5 bases lay between the germline ends. Looked up from germline, CDR1 is MGHRA and CDR2 is YSYEKL. CDR3 length equals 12 residues. CDR3 sequence (DNA): TGCGCCAGCAGCAATGAGAACACTGAAGCTTTCTTT. Translation gives CASSNENTEAFF.

This chain links TRBV6-5 with TRBJ2-1; D gene uncertain. The CDR3 extends over 16 amino acids. Germline assignment: CDR1 MNHEY and CDR2 SVGAGI. V lost 4 bases and J lost 0, with 13 bases in between. CDR3 amino acids: CASSFHPGYSYNEQFF. The CDR3 coding sequence is TGTGCCAGCAGTTTTCACCCGGGCTACTCCTACAATGAGCAGTTCTTC.

This chain connects TRBV14 to TRBJ1-1, with D unresolved. The CDR3 contains 15 residues. Germline V gene data show CDR1 as SGHDN and CDR2 as FVKESK. The V and J ends lost 4 bases and 0 bases respectively, with 12 bases between them. The CDR3 DNA follows: TGTGCCAGCAGCCCCTTCCCGGGGATGAACACTGAAGCTTTCTTT. It yields the protein CASSPFPGMNTEAFF.

The chain carries TRBV18 and TRBJ1-1, with D uncertain. V was shortened by 3 bases and J by 4 bases, with 9 bases between the two germline ends. The CDR3 runs 13 residues. Germline loops: CDR1 KGHSH, CDR2 LQKENI. The CDR3 is CASSPRERTEAFF. The CDR3 coding sequence is TGTGCCAGCTCACCCCGCGAACGCACTGAAGCTTTCTTT.

The genes are TRBV11-2 and TRBJ1-6; D gene uncertain. The germline gives CDR1 SGHAT, CDR2 FQNNGV. There are 14 residues in the CDR3. Between the trimmed V and J ends, which lost 2 bases and 5 bases, there was a span of 7 bases. The DNA for the CDR3 is TGTGCCAGCAGCTTATCAGGAAATAATTCACCCCTCCACTTT. Its protein product is CASSLSGNNSPLHF.

The chain joins TRBV3-1 (or the pseudogene TRBV3-2) to TRBJ1-3; possibly TRBD1 for D (5 bases). Germline CDR1 LGHDT, CDR2 YNNKEL (reference sequence). The CDR3 loop spans 16 amino acids. V shed 0 bases and J shed 4 bases, with 13 bases lying between them. CDR3 sequence: CASSQDFGGSGNTIYF. DNA for the CDR3: TGTGCCAGCAGCCAAGATTTCGGGGGTTCGGGAAACACCATATATTTT.

The V and J genes are TRBV19 and TRBJ2-7; no clear D. Germline-derived CDR1 and CDR2 are LNHDA and SQIVND (reference sequence). The V and J ends lost 3 bases and 4 bases respectively, with 10 bases between them. The CDR3 is 13 residues long. The CDR3 nucleotides read TGTGCCAGTAGTATTACCCCGTGGTACGAGCAGTACTTC. Protein: CASSITPWYEQYF. Together with reference TRBV19 and TRBJ2-7, the CDR3 gives the full variable domain: DGGITQSPKYLFRKEGQNVTLSCEQNLNHDAMYWYRQDPGQGLRLIYYSQIVNDFQKGDIAEGYSVSREKKESFPLTVTSAQKNPTAFYLCASSITPWYEQYFGPGTRLTVT.

The chain joins TRBV10-3 to TRBJ2-7; D gene ambiguous. Germline values: CDR1 ENHRY, CDR2 SYGVKD. This CDR3 has 13 amino acids. V lost 2 bases to trimming and J lost 2 bases, with 7 bases between them. The CDR3: CAISETDTYEQYF. The CDR3 DNA sequence: TGTGCCATCAGTGAGACAGATACCTACGAGCAGTACTTC.

V usage is TRBV18 and J usage is TRBJ1-1; D ambiguous. This CDR3 is built from 15 residues. Trimming took 6 bases from V and 1 from J, leaving 15 bases between them. In germline, CDR1 is KGHSH, CDR2 LQKENI. Here the CDR3 reads CASSPRSGENTEAFF. The CDR3 nucleotides are TGTGCCAGCTCCCCCAGGTCCGGGGAGAACACTGAAGCTTTCTTT.

The V and J genes are TRBV7-9 and TRBJ2-7, with TRBD1 as a possible D gene (6 bases). V was clipped by 1 base and J by 1 base, with 14 bases between them. The germline CDR1 and CDR2 sequences are SEHNR and FQNEAQ (reference sequence). CDR3 length: 16 residues. CDR3 residues: CASSLGLGARSYEQYF. CDR3 DNA: TGTGCCAGCAGCTTAGGCTTGGGGGCGCGGTCCTACGAGCAGTACTTC.

V usage is TRBV12-3 or TRBV12-4 and J usage is TRBJ1-4; unclear D gene. V lost 3 bases to trimming and J lost 8 bases, with 4 bases between them. There are 11 residues in the CDR3. CDR3 coding DNA: TGTGCCAGCAGTTTCTACGAAAAACTGTTTTTT. It encodes CASSFYEKLFF.